This TCR beta chain was obtained from a study of blood T cell repertoires in COVID-19. As for the study in general: The samples span acute and convalescent COVID-19 from the United States, Italy and Spain.

The CDR3 is 10 amino acids. Germline-derived CDR1 and CDR2 are DFQATT and SNEGSKA (reference sequence). V gave up 4 bases and J gave up 12 bases, with 13 bases separating them. Assay used: immunoSEQ multiplex PCR; TCRdb lists only in-frame clones, some missing. This sample carries approximately 220,000 clones, roughly 80% of them seen once, and the ten largest clones take approximately 4.9%. In terms of age and location, participants ranged from roughly 18 to 100 years and lived in about two dozen US areas. Each participant's cohort was designated according to participant-reported clinical history. A PCR-confirmed or clinician-diagnosed COVID-19 case had contacted exposed participants within 2 weeks of entry.

The sequence came from a woman between 45 and 65 years old who had been exposed to COVID-19. This chain joins TRBV20-1 and TRBJ2-7; the D gene is possibly TRBD2 (7 bases). The sequenced material came from PBMCs or T cells enriched from blood (not recorded which). CDR3 DNA sequence: TGCAGTGCTACTGGGGGGGCGGGGTACTTC. Protein sequence: CSATGGAGYF.